Below, one T cell receptor beta chain is given with its context. Assay used: immunoSEQ multiplex PCR; TCRdb lists only in-frame clones, some missing. The repertoire has around 92,000 clones, 85% to 95% of them found once; the top ten carry about 0.27%. The data were taken from a study of OX40 agonist ivuxolimab in advanced cancers. Study at large: In three patients, partial responses were observed, one with hepatocellular carcinoma and two with cutaneous melanoma.

This TCR was recovered from an adult with an advanced solid tumor such as melanoma, head and neck, liver or kidney cancer. Sequences were derived from CD4+ or CD8+ T cells sorted from blood, sampled in a trial of the OX40 agonist ivuxolimab.

DNA of the CDR3: TGTGCCAGCAATCCCCAGGGCCCCCGCTATGGCTACACCTTC. Residues: CASNPQGPRYGYTF. The chain uses TRBV2 and TRBJ1-2, with a weak D call TRBD1 (5 bases). The CDR3 runs 14 residues. From germline, CDR1 is SNHLY and CDR2 FYNNEI. V shed 7 bases and J shed 4 bases, with 16 bases lying between them.